The T cell receptor (beta chain) described here comes from a study of blood T cell repertoires in COVID-19. Study-level background: Acute and convalescent COVID-19 samples came from the United States, Italy and Spain. T cells, B-cell-depleted T cells, or PBMCs provided the cDNA or gDNA that served as material.

Study processing details: Reference gene primers were amplified, and this amplification served to estimate nucleated cell counts. Some clones are missing from TCRdb's copy, which holds only in-frame ones; the method was immunoSEQ multiplex PCR. The V and J calls and the clone size are those of that table, but D and trimming were determined from the DNA. The sample consists of approximately 150,000 clones, 84% of them appearing once. Germline V CDR1 and CDR2: LGHDT, YNNKEL (reference sequence). The CDR3 length is 11 residues. On this clone: One junction end disagrees with the germline gene, perhaps due to a read error.

The source material was peripheral blood. This chain connects TRBV3-1 (or the pseudogene TRBV3-2) to TRBJ1-2; tentative D call: TRBD1 (6 bases). This sequence was found in a man in his 70s with acute or convalescent COVID-19. CDR3 loop: CASSQESGASF. The CDR3 DNA sequence: TGTGCCAGCAGCCAAGAATCAGGGGCAAGCTTC.